These 4 T cell receptor beta chains share one sample of origin, sequenced in a study of blood T cell repertoires in COVID-19. The method was immunoSEQ multiplex PCR; TCRdb's version includes in-frame clones alone and lacks a portion of them. The sample consists of around 190,000 clones, 75% to 85% of them appearing once. The sequenced sample was PBMCs or T cells enriched from blood (not recorded which). The receptors shown here come from a woman between 45 and 65 years old with acute COVID-19.

The rearrangement joins TRBV5-4 to TRBJ2-3; D is ambiguous. The CDR3 has 12 residues. The germline V and J ends were trimmed by 5 bases and 3 bases, with 7 bases remaining between them. Germline assignment: CDR1 SGHNT and CDR2 YYREEE (reference sequence). Here the CDR3 reads CASRRETDTQYF. The DNA of the CDR3 is TGTGCCAGCAGACGAGAGACAGATACGCAGTATTTT.

This sequence joins TRBV20-1 and TRBJ1-2; D ambiguous. CDR1 is DFQATT and CDR2 is SNEGSKA in the germline V gene (reference sequence). This CDR3 comprises 11 residues. The V end was cut by 3 bases, the J end by 6 bases, with 8 bases between. Here the CDR3 reads CSASIQHGYTF. CDR3 nucleotides: TGCAGTGCTAGTATACAGCATGGCTACACCTTC.

This clone was seen a handful of times. V gene TRBV5-1 combines with J gene TRBJ2-4, with unresolved D. There are 14 residues in the CDR3. Per the germline V gene, CDR1 is SGHRS and CDR2 is YFSETQ. Trimming took 0 bases from V and 0 from J, leaving 4 bases between them. In nucleotides, the CDR3 is TGCGCCAGCAGCTTGGCCCTAGCCAAAAACATTCAGTACTTC. It yields the protein CASSLALAKNIQYF.

The genes are TRBV13 and TRBJ2-5; 12 bases line up with TRBD1. CDR1 PRHDT and CDR2 FYEKMQ come from the germline V gene (reference sequence). The CDR3 loop spans 16 amino acids. V gave up 3 bases and J gave up 5 bases; unmatched junction bases: 7. Here the CDR3 DNA reads TGTGCCAGCAGCTTCACCGGGACAGGGGGCCAGGAGACCCAGTACTTC. Translating it yields CASSFTGTGGQETQYF.